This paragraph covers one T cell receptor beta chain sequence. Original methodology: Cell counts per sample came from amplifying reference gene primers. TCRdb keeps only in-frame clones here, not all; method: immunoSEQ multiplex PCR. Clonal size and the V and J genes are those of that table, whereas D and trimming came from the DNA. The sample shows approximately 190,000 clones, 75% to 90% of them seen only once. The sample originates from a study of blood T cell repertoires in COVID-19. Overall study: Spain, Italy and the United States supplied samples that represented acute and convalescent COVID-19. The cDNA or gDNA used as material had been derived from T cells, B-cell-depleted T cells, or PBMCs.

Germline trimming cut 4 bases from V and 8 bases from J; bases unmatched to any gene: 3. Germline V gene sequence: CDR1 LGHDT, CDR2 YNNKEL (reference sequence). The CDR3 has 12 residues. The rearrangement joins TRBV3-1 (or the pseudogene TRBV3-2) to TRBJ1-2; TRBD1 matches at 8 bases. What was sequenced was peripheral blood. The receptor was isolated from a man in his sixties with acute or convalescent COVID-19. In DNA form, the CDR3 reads TGTGCCAGCAGCCCCGACAGGGGCGGCTACACCTTC. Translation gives CASSPDRGGYTF.